The TCR beta chain described here comes from a study of beta chain features in type 1 diabetes (dated by TCRdb to 2016 to 2019). Study-level background: Mean age, gender distribution, total cell number and subset yield were not different between patients and healthy donors. In the study, recently diagnosed type 1 diabetes patients and matched healthy donors were compared on the TCRB repertoires of their sorted circulating CD4+ T cell subsets. Regulatory and stem cell-like memory subsets were obtained from only 8 patients and roughly 8 healthy donors, while naive and central memory subsets were obtained from all 30 or so donors. A total of approximately 100,000,000 sorted cells were examined across all samples, and the number of cells per subset was strongly correlated with RNA yield. The study at large found these results: Patients with type 1 diabetes made fewer insertions and deleted more nucleotides at VDJ recombination sites, implying thymic rearrangement abnormalities. In all four CD4+ subsets, TCRB CDR3 length was moderately but significantly shorter in type 1 diabetes patients. Because cDNA was sequenced instead of genomic DNA, highly expressing activated cells could be over-represented, though the groups showed no difference in activation or CD3 levels. Because the HLA sub-analyses included only small numbers of individuals, any influence of HLA type on TCRB rearrangement was left unresolved. The naive, central memory and regulatory TCRB repertoires appeared to resemble one another more closely among patients than among healthy donors. PCR may preferentially amplify shorter templates, but because patient and control samples were amplified and corrected together, any resulting skew would affect both groups equally.

The entire isolated RNA was reverse transcribed using the High Capacity cDNA Reverse Transcription Kit, and thus expressed TCRB transcripts were sequenced. Deep immunoSEQ sequencing was applied to naive, central memory and regulatory T cell samples, giving an average of around 4 million total reads per sample. Sorted cells were lysed in RLT buffer, and RNA was extracted using DNase-treated RNeasy Micro or Mini kits according to cell number. Each cell subset was processed on its own to prevent cross-contamination, while patient and healthy donor samples were processed together. The immunoSEQ multiplex PCR was used to amplify TCRB sequences from cDNA, yielding 87-bp fragments that span the CDR3 region. Amplicons were sequenced on the Illumina HiSeq platform. The original methods were these. Synthetic template baselines were used to correct PCR bias computationally, reads within Hamming distance 2 were collapsed, and singletons that could not be merged were discarded. Reads were aligned to IMGT to assign V, D and J genes, CDR3 length, and insertions or deletions at six rearrangement sites. Within each subset, clonotype counts were normalized to sorted cell number, after which true diversity and Gini coefficients were computed with the tcR R package. The overlap coefficient, calculated on TCRB nucleotide sequences, was used to quantify repertoire sharing. Held by TCRdb, this immuneACCESS table contains in-frame sequences only and omits some clones. Under half of the omission traces to an unresolved V gene where checked; the cause of the rest is unknown. V and J calls plus clone size are reproduced from that table; the DNA served to infer D and trimming. This sample has roughly 150,000 clones in its table, and approximately 8.1% of those were observed once. The ten largest account for 0.55% to 0.75% of the sample.

Points on this clone: Its target antigen remains unknown. The record has no base qualities; no much larger clone is one base away.

Each donor gave one peripheral blood draw, averaging approximately 0.12 L, which was collected into heparinised tubes. Naive, central memory, regulatory and stem cell-like memory CD4+ T cells were sorted on a BD FACSAria II using a panel including CD45RO, CCR7, CD25, CD127, CD95 and CD27. All sorted populations exceeded 95% purity. PBMCs were isolated right away by Lymphoprep density gradient centrifugation and were stained directly, without culture. Samples were stained and sorted in pairs, with one healthy donor and one patient per experiment, so that batch effects were minimized. The origin of this receptor is a man aged 18 to 35 in good health. Sequences were obtained from central memory CD4+ T cells from blood.

The CDR3 sequence is CASSVGVAAAGQETQYF. The sequenced DNA is TGTGCCAGCAGCGTAGGGGTTGCGGCGGCGGGACAAGAGACCCAGTACTTC. The rearranged segments are TRBV9 and TRBJ2-5, with TRBD2 tentatively as D gene (6 bases match). CDR3 length: 17 amino acids, cysteine to phenylalanine. Only the CDR3 DNA is retained, 51 bases long and in frame from the first base. CDR1 and CDR2 are read off the germline V gene as SGDLS and YYNGEE. A distance of 17 bases separates the germline ends of V and J, which lose 0 bases and 2 bases respectively.